The 7 T cell receptor beta chains below all came from one sample that was sequenced in a study of cytomegalovirus exposure and HLA in healthy donors. PCR employed 60 Vbeta and 13 Jbeta primers. Profiling relied on immunoSEQ multiplex PCR, and the TCRdb table lists in-frame clones only, not all of them. In total, the table holds under 45,000 clones. Sample: PBMCs. These receptors all stem from a male donor in good health and CMV-seronegative.

The chain joins TRBV7-9 to TRBJ1-2; 9 nucleotides line up with TRBD1. The germline V gene encodes CDR1 SEHNR and CDR2 FQNEAQ (reference sequence). The trim removed 3 bases at V and 7 bases at J, leaving 6 bases unmatched. CDR3 length: 14 amino acids. This CDR3 is CASSLGQGVGGYTF. The DNA for the CDR3 is TGTGCCAGCAGCTTGGGACAGGGCGTCGGTGGCTACACCTTC. Variable domain in full (rest from reference TRBV7-9 and TRBJ1-2): DTGVSQNPRHKITKRGQNVTFRCDPISEHNRLYWYRQTLGQGPEFLTYFQNEAQLEKSRLLSDRFSAERPKGSFSTLEIQRTEQGDSAMYLCASSLGQGVGGYTFGSGTRLTVV.

The gene calls are TRBV9 and TRBJ2-3, with TRBD2 matching 10 bases. Unmatched junction bases numbered 12, after V lost 4 bases and J lost 4 bases. The CDR3 loop spans 17 amino acids. CDR1 is SGDLS and CDR2 is YYNGEE in the germline V gene. As DNA, the CDR3 is TGTGCCAGCAGCCCAAGTAGGCGTCTAGCGGGGGCAGATACGCAGTATTTT. This encodes CASSPSRRLAGADTQYF.

The V call is TRBV18, the J call TRBJ1-5; D perhaps matches TRBD1 (5 bases). Per germline, CDR1 KGHSH and CDR2 LQKENI. Trimming pared 6 bases from V and 4 bases from J, leaving 13 bases between. The CDR3 totals 14 residues. The CDR3: CASSSETANQPQHF. The CDR3 nucleotides are TGTGCCAGCTCTTCGGAGACAGCAAATCAGCCCCAGCATTTT.

The chain couples TRBV5-5 to TRBJ1-5; D not certain. Germline CDR1 reads SGHKS; CDR2 reads YYEKEE (reference sequence). The V gene lost 4 bases and the J gene lost 0 bases, with 20 bases spanning the gap. The CDR3 contains 18 residues. CDR3 residues: CASSPALGAGYSNQPQHF. The CDR3 DNA sequence: TGTGCCAGCAGCCCTGCGTTGGGCGCAGGATATAGCAATCAGCCCCAGCATTTT.

The chain is built from TRBV4-1 and TRBJ1-2; D not certain. Germline V lookup: CDR1 MGHRA, CDR2 YSYEKL. V lost 1 base to trimming and J lost 2 bases, with 11 bases between them. The CDR3 contains 15 residues. The CDR3 here is CASSQGGVRNYGYTF. The CDR3 DNA sequence: TGCGCCAGCAGCCAAGGAGGCGTCAGAAACTATGGCTACACCTTC.

The chain employs TRBV20-1 and TRBJ2-7; 8 bases align to TRBD1. With 4 bases clipped from V and 5 bases from J, the junction kept 1 base outside the gene matches. Germline V gives CDR1 DFQATT, CDR2 SNEGSKA (reference sequence). This CDR3 region has 11 residues. The CDR3 sequence is CSATDRDEQYF. The CDR3 DNA follows: TGCAGTGCTACGGACAGGGACGAGCAGTACTTC.

V usage is TRBV28 and J usage is TRBJ2-7; the D gene is possibly TRBD2 (7 bases). The CDR3 is 15 residues long. Trimming took off 3 bases at V and 3 bases at J, with 15 bases between the two ends. Looked up from germline, CDR1 is MDHEN and CDR2 is SYDVKM. The CDR3 loop is CASSFSPGGGYEQYF. The CDR3 nucleotides are TGTGCCAGCAGTTTTAGTCCGGGGGGCGGCTACGAGCAGTACTTC.